This record looks at one T cell receptor beta chain sequence and its context. Its antigen remains unknown. V was clipped by 0 bases and J by 2 bases, with 16 bases between them. The CDR3 length is 17 residues. Germline V lookup: CDR1 SGHAT, CDR2 FQNNGV. The record originates from a study of T cells in narcolepsy. Study-wide results and limits: Autoreactive clone sequences were missing from some blood memory CD4+ repertoires.

Here immunoSEQ multiplex PCR was the method, and the copy in TCRdb shows in-frame clones only, minus some. The profile shows over 15,000 clones, 85% to 90% of them singletons. The chain carries TRBV11-2 and TRBJ1-2, with D possibly TRBD1 on 5 matching bases. This clonotype was obtained from a human donor in good health. Sequencing was done on a sample of memory (CD45RA-) CD4+ T cells from blood. The CDR3 bases are TGTGCCAGCAGCTTAGATGGGATTCGGGGGGACAACTATGGCTACACCTTC. Protein product: CASSLDGIRGDNYGYTF.